The 12 T cell receptor beta chains presented below share a single source sample, sequenced in a study of cytomegalovirus exposure and HLA in healthy donors. 13 Jbeta primers and 60 Vbeta primers were used for the PCR. Sequenced by immunoSEQ multiplex PCR; TCRdb stores in-frame clones only, minus some. The repertoire includes 160,000 or so clones, around 78% of them detected once, and roughly 0.99% sits in the top ten. Input material: PBMCs. All receptors come from a woman in her forties in good health and CMV-seronegative.

This sequence joins TRBV5-1 and TRBJ2-7, with D possibly being TRBD2 (5 bases). The CDR3 length is 12 residues. Germline CDR1 SGHRS, CDR2 YFSETQ. V was pared by 6 bases and J by 2 bases, with 9 bases between. The CDR3 region is CASKNGAYEQYF. CDR3 coding DNA: TGCGCCAGCAAGAACGGGGCCTACGAGCAGTACTTC.

The chain couples TRBV9 to TRBJ1-3, with 8 positions matching TRBD1. Trimming at V came to 2 bases and at J to 4 bases, leaving 5 bases not matched to a gene. Germline V gene data show CDR1 as SGDLS and CDR2 as YYNGEE. There are 15 residues in the CDR3. The CDR3 loop is CASSVQTGVGNTIYF. The CDR3 region has the DNA TGTGCCAGCAGCGTCCAGACAGGGGTCGGAAACACCATATATTTT.

V is TRBV4-1 and J is TRBJ2-3; 9 bases line up with TRBD2. CDR1 and CDR2 from the germline V gene are MGHRA and YSYEKL. The CDR3 runs 14 residues. V lost 4 bases to trimming and J lost 7 bases; unmatched junction nucleotides: 6. The CDR3 DNA reads as TGCGCCAGCAGCCCCGGACTAGCGACTCATACGCAGTATTTT. This codes for CASSPGLATHTQYF.

V and J are TRBV7-8 and TRBJ1-1, with D maybe TRBD1 (5 bases). This CDR3 is 14 amino acids long. Germline CDR1 SGHVS, CDR2 FQNEAQ. Deletions cut 3 bases from V and 2 bases from J, with 10 bases between. CDR3 in amino acids: CASSLRDRNTEAFF. The CDR3 DNA reads TGTGCCAGCAGCTTGCGGGACCGAAACACTGAAGCTTTCTTT.

The chain uses TRBV6-1 and TRBJ1-1; possibly TRBD1 for D (6 bases). The CDR3 has 16 residues. Germline V CDR1 and CDR2: MNHNS, SASEGT. The V end was cut by 4 bases, the J end by 0 bases, with 15 bases between. This CDR3 reads CASSVQGVSMNTEAFF. The CDR3 DNA reads TGTGCCAGCAGTGTACAGGGCGTTAGCATGAACACTGAAGCTTTCTTT.

V gene TRBV7-9 combines with J gene TRBJ1-2, with 7 bases fitting TRBD1. V trimming: 1 base; J trimming: 8 bases; junction bases outside the gene matches: 13. Germline CDR1 reads SEHNR; CDR2 reads FQNEAQ (reference sequence). The CDR3 totals 16 residues. CDR3 residues: CASSLGMGDREGGYTF. The DNA of the CDR3 is TGTGCCAGCAGCTTAGGTATGGGAGACAGGGAAGGCGGCTACACCTTC.

The chain couples TRBV28 to TRBJ1-2; D is uncertain. Germline CDR1 and CDR2: MDHEN and SYDVKM. This CDR3 comprises 17 residues. Deletions cut 2 bases from V and 0 bases from J, with 16 bases between. CDR3 in DNA: TGTGCCAGCAGTTTACCCTCGACTGCGGCGGCTAACTATGGCTACACCTTC. Its protein product is CASSLPSTAAANYGYTF.

The chain links TRBV2 to TRBJ2-1; 8 bases line up with TRBD1. The CDR3 has 14 amino acids. V gave up 4 bases and J gave up 5 bases; unmatched junction bases: 4. Germline-derived CDR1 and CDR2 are SNHLY and FYNNEI. The CDR3 DNA sequence: TGTGCCAGCAGTGGAGACAGGGGCCACAATGAGCAGTTCTTC. Residues: CASSGDRGHNEQFF.

The chain joins TRBV6-1 to TRBJ1-1; D is uncertain. Germline V gene data show CDR1 as MNHNS and CDR2 as SASEGT. This CDR3 is 15 amino acids long. V gave up 1 base and J gave up 6 bases, with 15 bases separating them. The CDR3 bases are TGTGCCAGCAGTGAAGAAGAGGTTGGGAGACCTGAAGCTTTCTTT. Translated, it gives CASSEEEVGRPEAFF.

This clone was detected only a few times. This sequence joins TRBV28 and TRBJ2-4; maybe TRBD1 (6 bases). CDR1 and CDR2 from the germline V gene are MDHEN and SYDVKM. V was shortened by 5 bases and J by 16 bases, with 21 bases between the two germline ends. The CDR3 totals 13 residues. The CDR3 coding sequence is TGTGCCAGCAGTCCCAGGGACATTCGCCTCCCTTACTTC. It encodes CASSPRDIRLPYF.

J is TRBJ1-4 and V is TRBV4-1; D perhaps matches TRBD1 (5 bases). The CDR3 contains 16 residues. The ends were cut back, 0 bases at V and 5 bases at J, with 13 bases in the middle. Germline assignment: CDR1 MGHRA and CDR2 YSYEKL. The CDR3 loop is CASSQELKGLNEKLFF. For the CDR3, the DNA is TGCGCCAGCAGCCAAGAACTGAAGGGGTTGAATGAAAAACTGTTTTTT.

The genes are TRBV2 and TRBJ1-2; D is unresolved. Germline V gene sequence: CDR1 SNHLY, CDR2 FYNNEI. V was cut by 5 bases and J by 6 bases, with 13 bases left in between. The CDR3 runs 13 residues. CDR3 residues: CASSWRIGDGYTF. The CDR3 coding sequence is TGTGCCAGCAGTTGGCGAATAGGAGATGGCTACACCTTC.